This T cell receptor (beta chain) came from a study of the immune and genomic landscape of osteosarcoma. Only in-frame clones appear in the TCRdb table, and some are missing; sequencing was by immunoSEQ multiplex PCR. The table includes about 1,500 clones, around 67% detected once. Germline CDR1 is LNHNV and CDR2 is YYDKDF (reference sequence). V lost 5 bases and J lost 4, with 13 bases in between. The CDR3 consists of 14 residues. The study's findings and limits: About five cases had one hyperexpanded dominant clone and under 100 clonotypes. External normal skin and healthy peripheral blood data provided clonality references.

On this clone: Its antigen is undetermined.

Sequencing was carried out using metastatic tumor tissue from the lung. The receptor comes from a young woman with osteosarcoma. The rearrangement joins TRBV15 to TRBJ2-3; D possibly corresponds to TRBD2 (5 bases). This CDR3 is CATSSRRPADTQYF. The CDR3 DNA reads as TGTGCCACCAGCTCCCGGAGGCCCGCAGATACGCAGTATTTT.